This entry is about one T cell receptor (beta chain). V shed 0 bases, J shed 4 bases, and the junction held 8 bases outside the gene matches. Germline V lookup: CDR1 MGHRA, CDR2 YSYEKL. CDR3 length equals 16 residues. Primers used in a second PCR of roughly 6 to 12 cycles were a sample-barcoded 5' primer and a J-beta primer mix. Unique molecular identifiers of 12 random nucleotides labeled each cDNA. TCRdb passed the 5' RACE reads through MiXCR, listing each CDR3 protein once. The data hold about a million distinct CDR3 sequences, with around 46% observed a single time. This sample is drawn from a study of blood T cells in healthy people across ages.

The genes are TRBV4-1 and TRBJ1-2; 7 positions agree with TRBD1. This receptor was obtained from a man aged 25-45 years in good health. What was sequenced was blood. The CDR3 loop is CASSQDVTGLTYGYTF. For the CDR3, the DNA is TGCGCCAGCAGCCAAGACGTGACAGGGCTGACCTATGGCTACACCTTC.